This T cell receptor beta chain was recorded in a study of a mutant IDH1 vaccine in newly diagnosed glioma. The overall study: During weeks 1, 3, 5, 7, 11, 15, 19 and 23, patients received eight vaccinations. Before enrollment, the patients had been treated with radiotherapy alone, temozolomide alone, or both together. Most of them had received both. Study-wide findings and caveats: Shifts in the top peripheral T cell clonotypes seemed unrelated to pseudoprogression.

Stated time point: week 23, last vaccination. Each dose of the vaccine consisted of 300 ug of mutant IDH1 20-mer peptide, with topical imiquimod. Donors harbored newly found WHO grade 3 or 4 IDH1-mutant, ATRX-lost astrocytomas. This CDR3 spans 16 amino acids. J gave up 11 bases and V 4 bases, and 12 bases lay outside the gene matches. Germline CDR1 and CDR2: SGHDT and YYEEEE. TCRdb keeps only in-frame clones here, not all; method: immunoSEQ multiplex PCR. The sample lists some 40,000 clones; roughly 80% were seen once. Regarding this clone: Its antigen is currently unknown.

Sample: PBMCs, taken from a glioma patient whose treatment included an IDH1 peptide vaccine. This clonotype was obtained from a man aged 35 to 55 with glioma. The chain combines TRBV5-6 with TRBJ2-3; 14 positions match TRBD2. The CDR3 loop reads CASSQPGLAGVGGQYF. Written as DNA, the CDR3 is TGTGCCAGCAGCCAACCGGGACTAGCGGGAGTTGGGGGGCAGTATTTT.